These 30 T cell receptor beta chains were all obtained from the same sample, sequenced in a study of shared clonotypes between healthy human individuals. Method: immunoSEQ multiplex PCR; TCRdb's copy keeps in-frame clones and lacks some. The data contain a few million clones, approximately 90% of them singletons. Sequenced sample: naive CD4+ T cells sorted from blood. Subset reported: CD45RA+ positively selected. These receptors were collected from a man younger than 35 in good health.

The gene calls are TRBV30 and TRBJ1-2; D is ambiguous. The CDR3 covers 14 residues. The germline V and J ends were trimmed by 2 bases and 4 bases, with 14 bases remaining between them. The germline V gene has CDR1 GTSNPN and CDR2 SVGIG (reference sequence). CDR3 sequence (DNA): TGTGCCTGGAGTCCCGTCCTCGCCAGCTATGGCTACACCTTC. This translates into CAWSPVLASYGYTF.

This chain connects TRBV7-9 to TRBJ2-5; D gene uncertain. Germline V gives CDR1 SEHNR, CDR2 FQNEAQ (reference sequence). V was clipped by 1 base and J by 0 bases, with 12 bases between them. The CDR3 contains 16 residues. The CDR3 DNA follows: TGTGCCAGCAGCTTAGGTCGGATAACAAACCAAGAGACCCAGTACTTC. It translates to CASSLGRITNQETQYF.

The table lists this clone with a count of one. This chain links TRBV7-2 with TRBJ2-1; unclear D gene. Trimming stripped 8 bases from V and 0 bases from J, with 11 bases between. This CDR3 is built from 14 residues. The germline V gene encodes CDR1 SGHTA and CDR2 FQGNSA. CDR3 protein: CASGQMSSYNEQFF. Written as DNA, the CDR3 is TGTGCCAGCGGCCAAATGAGCTCCTACAATGAGCAGTTCTTC.

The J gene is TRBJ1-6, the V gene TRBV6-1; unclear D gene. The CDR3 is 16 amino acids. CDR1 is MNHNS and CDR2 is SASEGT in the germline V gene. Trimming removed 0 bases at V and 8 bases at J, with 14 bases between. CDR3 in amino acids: CASSEAGVFSYSPLHF. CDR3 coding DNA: TGTGCCAGCAGTGAAGCCGGGGTATTCAGTTATTCACCCCTCCACTTT.

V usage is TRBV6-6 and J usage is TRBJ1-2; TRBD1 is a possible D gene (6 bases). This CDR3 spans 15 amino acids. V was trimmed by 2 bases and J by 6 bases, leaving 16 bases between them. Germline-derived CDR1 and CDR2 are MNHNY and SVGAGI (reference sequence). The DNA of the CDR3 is TGTGCCAGCAGTTACCCGCGCAGGGGCAAAGATGGCTACACCTTC. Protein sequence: CASSYPRRGKDGYTF.

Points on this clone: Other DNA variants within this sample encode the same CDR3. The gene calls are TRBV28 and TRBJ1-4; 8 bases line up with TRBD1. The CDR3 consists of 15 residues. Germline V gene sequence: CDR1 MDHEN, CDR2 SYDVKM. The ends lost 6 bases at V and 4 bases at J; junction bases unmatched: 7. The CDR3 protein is CASSSAGQGNEKLFF. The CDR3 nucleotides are TGTGCCAGCAGCTCCGCCGGACAGGGTAATGAAAAACTGTTTTTT.

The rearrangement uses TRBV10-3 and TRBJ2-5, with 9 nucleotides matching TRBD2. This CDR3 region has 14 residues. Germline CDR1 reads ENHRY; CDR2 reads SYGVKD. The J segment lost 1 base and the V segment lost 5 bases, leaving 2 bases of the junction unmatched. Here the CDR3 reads CAISLGLAQETQYF. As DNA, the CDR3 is TGTGCCATCAGTTTGGGACTAGCCCAAGAGACCCAGTACTTC.

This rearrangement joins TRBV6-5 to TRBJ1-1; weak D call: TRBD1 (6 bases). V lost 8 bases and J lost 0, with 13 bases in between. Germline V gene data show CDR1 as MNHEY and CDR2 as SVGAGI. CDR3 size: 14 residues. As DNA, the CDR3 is TGTGCCAGCCGAGAGGGGGTTATGAACACTGAAGCTTTCTTT. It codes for CASREGVMNTEAFF.

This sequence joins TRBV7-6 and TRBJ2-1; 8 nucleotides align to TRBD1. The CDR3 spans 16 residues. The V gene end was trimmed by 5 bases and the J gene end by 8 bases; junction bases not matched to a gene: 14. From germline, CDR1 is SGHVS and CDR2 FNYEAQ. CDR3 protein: CASSPRGRGRGDEQFF. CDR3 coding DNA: TGTGCCAGCAGCCCGAGGGGCAGGGGGCGCGGGGATGAGCAGTTCTTC.

CDR3 nucleotide sequence: TGTGCCAGCAGCGAGACAGGGAATGTGTACACCGGGGAGCTGTTTTTT. The encoded protein is CASSETGNVYTGELFF. V gene TRBV2 combines with J gene TRBJ2-2, with 7 bases fitting TRBD1. The germline gives CDR1 SNHLY, CDR2 FYNNEI. This CDR3 comprises 16 residues. Trimming removed 6 bases from V and 3 bases from J; junction bases left unmatched: 10.

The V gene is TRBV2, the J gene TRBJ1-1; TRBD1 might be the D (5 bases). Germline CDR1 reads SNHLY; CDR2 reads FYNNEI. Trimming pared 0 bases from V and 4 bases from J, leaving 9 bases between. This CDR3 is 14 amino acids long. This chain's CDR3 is CASSEAQGVTEAFF. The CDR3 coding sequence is TGTGCCAGCAGTGAAGCACAAGGGGTCACTGAAGCTTTCTTT.

The CDR3 spells CAIRAGSTDTQYF. The CDR3 DNA reads as TGTGCCATCAGGGCGGGGAGCACAGATACGCAGTATTTT. J is TRBJ2-3 and V is TRBV10-3; TRBD2 is a possible D gene (6 bases). V was trimmed by 6 bases and J by 0 bases, leaving 7 bases between them. The CDR3 spans 13 residues. CDR1 is ENHRY and CDR2 is SYGVKD in the germline V gene.

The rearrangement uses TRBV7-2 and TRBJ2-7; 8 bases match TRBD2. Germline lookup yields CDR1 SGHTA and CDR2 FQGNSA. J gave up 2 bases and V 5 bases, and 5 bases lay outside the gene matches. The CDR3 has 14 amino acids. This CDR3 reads CASSPGTSPYEQYF. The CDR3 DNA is TGTGCCAGCAGCCCCGGGACTAGTCCCTACGAGCAGTACTTC.

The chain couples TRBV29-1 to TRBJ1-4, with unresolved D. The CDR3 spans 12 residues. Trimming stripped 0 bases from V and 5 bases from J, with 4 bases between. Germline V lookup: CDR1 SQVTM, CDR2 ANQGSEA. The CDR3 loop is CSVEENNEKLFF. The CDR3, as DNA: TGCAGCGTTGAAGAGAACAATGAAAAACTGTTTTTT.

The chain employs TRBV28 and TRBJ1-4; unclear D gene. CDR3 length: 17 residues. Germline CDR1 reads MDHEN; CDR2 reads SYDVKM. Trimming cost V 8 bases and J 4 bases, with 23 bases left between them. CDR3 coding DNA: TGTGCCAGCGACACTGGTCAAGCGGGGAGGTTTAATGAAAAACTGTTTTTT. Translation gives CASDTGQAGRFNEKLFF.

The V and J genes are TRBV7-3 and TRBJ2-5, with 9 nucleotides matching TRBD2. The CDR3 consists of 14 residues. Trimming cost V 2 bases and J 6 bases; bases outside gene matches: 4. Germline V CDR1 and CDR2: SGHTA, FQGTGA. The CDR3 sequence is CASSLAGGRKTQYF. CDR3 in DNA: TGTGCCAGCAGCTTAGCGGGGGGGCGAAAGACCCAGTACTTC.

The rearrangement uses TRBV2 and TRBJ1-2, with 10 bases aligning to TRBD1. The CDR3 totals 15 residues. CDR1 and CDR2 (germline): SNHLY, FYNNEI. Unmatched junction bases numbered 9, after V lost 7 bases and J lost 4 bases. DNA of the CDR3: TGTGCCAGCACCAGGCGGGGGGACAGGGGCTATGGCTACACCTTC. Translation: CASTRRGDRGYGYTF.

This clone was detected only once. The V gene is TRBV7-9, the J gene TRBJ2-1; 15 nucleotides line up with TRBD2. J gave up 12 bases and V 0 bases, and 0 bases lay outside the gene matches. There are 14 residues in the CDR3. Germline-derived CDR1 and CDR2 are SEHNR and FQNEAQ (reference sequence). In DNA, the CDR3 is TGTGCCAGCAGCTTAGCGGGACTAGCGGGGGGGCAGTTCTTC. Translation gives CASSLAGLAGGQFF.

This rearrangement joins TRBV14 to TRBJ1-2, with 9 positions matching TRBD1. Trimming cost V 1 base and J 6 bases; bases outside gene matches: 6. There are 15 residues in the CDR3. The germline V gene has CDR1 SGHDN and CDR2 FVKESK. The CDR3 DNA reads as TGTGCCAGCAGCCAAGGGGGGACAGGGTGGAATGGCTACACCTTC. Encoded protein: CASSQGGTGWNGYTF.

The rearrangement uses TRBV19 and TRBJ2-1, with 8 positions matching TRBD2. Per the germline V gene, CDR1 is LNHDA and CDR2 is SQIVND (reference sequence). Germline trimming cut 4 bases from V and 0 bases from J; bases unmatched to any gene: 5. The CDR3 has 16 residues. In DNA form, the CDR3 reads TGTGCCAGTAGTACCATTAGCGGGACCTCCTACAATGAGCAGTTCTTC. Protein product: CASSTISGTSYNEQFF.

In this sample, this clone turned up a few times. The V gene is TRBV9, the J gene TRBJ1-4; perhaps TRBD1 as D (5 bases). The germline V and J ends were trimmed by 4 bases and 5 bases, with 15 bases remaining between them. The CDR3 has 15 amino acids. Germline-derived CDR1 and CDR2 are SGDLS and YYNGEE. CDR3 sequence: CASSSTGASNEKLFF. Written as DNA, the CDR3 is TGTGCCAGCAGCTCCACCGGGGCATCGAATGAAAAACTGTTTTTT.

CDR3 residues: CASSQRTGSLETYEQYF. CDR3 in DNA: TGTGCCAGCAGCCAAAGGACAGGCAGCCTAGAAACCTACGAGCAGTACTTC. V gene TRBV7-8 combines with J gene TRBJ2-7; 7 positions agree with TRBD1. The CDR3 consists of 17 residues. V shed 5 bases and J 2 bases; nucleotides not matched to a gene: 15. CDR1 SGHVS and CDR2 FQNEAQ come from the germline V gene.

The CDR3 region is CASSKDRGSYNEQFF. The CDR3 bases are TGTGCCAGCAGTAAGGACAGGGGATCCTACAATGAGCAGTTCTTC. The genes are TRBV5-4 and TRBJ2-1; 9 bases are a match to TRBD1. V gave up 5 bases and J gave up 1 base; unmatched junction bases: 4. The CDR3 is 15 amino acids. In germline, CDR1 is SGHNT, CDR2 YYREEE (reference sequence).

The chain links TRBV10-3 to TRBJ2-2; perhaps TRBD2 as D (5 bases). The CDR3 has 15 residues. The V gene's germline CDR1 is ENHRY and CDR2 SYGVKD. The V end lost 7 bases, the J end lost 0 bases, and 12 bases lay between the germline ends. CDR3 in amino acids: CAIKGAEANTGELFF. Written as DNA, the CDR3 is TGTGCCATCAAGGGAGCAGAGGCGAACACCGGGGAGCTGTTTTTT.

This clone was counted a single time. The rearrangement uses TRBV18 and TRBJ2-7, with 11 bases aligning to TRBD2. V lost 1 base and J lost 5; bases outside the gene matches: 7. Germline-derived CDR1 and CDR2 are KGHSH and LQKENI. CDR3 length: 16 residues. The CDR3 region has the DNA TGTGCCAGCTCACCACTACTAGCGGGAGAAAACCACGAGCAGTACTTC. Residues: CASSPLLAGENHEQYF.

The chain's CDR3 is CASSLAFVTDTQYF. CDR3 coding DNA: TGTGCCAGCAGCTTAGCGTTCGTCACAGATACGCAGTATTTT. The chain links TRBV7-2 to TRBJ2-3, with D unresolved. This CDR3 has 14 residues. Looked up from germline, CDR1 is SGHTA and CDR2 is FQGNSA. V lost 0 bases, J lost 2 bases, and 6 bases lay in between.

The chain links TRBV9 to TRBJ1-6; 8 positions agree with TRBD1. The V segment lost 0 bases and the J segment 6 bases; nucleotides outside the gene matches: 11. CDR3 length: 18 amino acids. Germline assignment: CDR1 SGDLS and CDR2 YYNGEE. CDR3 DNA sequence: TGTGCCAGCAGCGTAGGAGCCCTGGACAGGGCTCTTAATTCACCCCTCCACTTT. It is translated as CASSVGALDRALNSPLHF.

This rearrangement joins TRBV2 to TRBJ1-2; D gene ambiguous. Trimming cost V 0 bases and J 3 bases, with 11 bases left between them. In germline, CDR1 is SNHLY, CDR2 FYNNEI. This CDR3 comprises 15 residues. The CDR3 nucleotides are TGTGCCAGCAGTGAAGCGCCAGGAAGAGACTATGGCTACACCTTC. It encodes CASSEAPGRDYGYTF.

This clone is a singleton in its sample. The CDR3: CASSLSSARYEQYF. The DNA of the CDR3 is TGTGCCAGCAGCTTAAGTAGCGCCCGTTACGAGCAGTACTTC. The V and J genes are TRBV7-2 and TRBJ2-7; the D gene is possibly TRBD2 (5 bases). The germline V gene encodes CDR1 SGHTA and CDR2 FQGNSA. Between the trimmed V and J ends, which lost 2 bases and 4 bases, there was a span of 12 bases. This CDR3 is 14 amino acids long.

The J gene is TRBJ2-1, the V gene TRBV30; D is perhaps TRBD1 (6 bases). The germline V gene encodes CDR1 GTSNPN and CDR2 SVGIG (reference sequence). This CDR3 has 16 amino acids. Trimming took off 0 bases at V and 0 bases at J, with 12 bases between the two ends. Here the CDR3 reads CAWSVLGAGSYNEQFF. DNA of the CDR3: TGTGCCTGGAGTGTCCTGGGGGCTGGCTCCTACAATGAGCAGTTCTTC.